This T cell receptor beta chain was documented in a study of shared clonotypes between healthy human individuals. V was clipped by 4 bases and J by 6 bases, with 26 bases between them. The CDR3 sequence is 17 residues long. CDR1 and CDR2 from the germline V gene are SGHRS and YFSETQ. Using immunoSEQ multiplex PCR, the repertoire was profiled, and TCRdb retains in-frame clones only, with some absent. The table shows approximately 500,000 clones, with about 85% occurring only once. Sequencing was performed on PBMCs. The clonotype comes from a middle-aged woman in good health. Some clones in this sample may be carry-over from other donors' samples. This chain joins TRBV5-1 and TRBJ2-7, with D possibly being TRBD2 (8 bases). CDR3 residues: CASSPDRIRGGHAEQYF. In nucleotides, the CDR3 is TGCGCCAGCAGCCCGGACAGGATCCGGGGGGGACATGCCGAGCAGTACTTC.